This T cell receptor beta chain was recovered during a study of STAT5B mutations in CD4+ large granular lymphocyte leukemia. This was a survey-level run. Some clones are missing from TCRdb's copy, which holds only in-frame ones; the method was immunoSEQ multiplex PCR. This sample yields tens of thousands of clones, of which 70% to 90% are seen a single time; around 3.3% belongs to the top ten. Overall study results and limits: Compared with healthy controls (2/35), patient top clones favored TRBV06 (8/27). Higher CD4+ than CD8+ T-LGLL clonality might reflect small sample size.

Buffy coats from healthy blood donors served as controls. The CDR3 totals 13 residues. V lost 5 bases to trimming and J lost 2 bases; unmatched junction nucleotides: 3. The germline V gene has CDR1 SGHNT and CDR2 YENEEA. Worth noting for this clone: The antigen is unknown.

The specimen was CD4+ T cells from blood buffy coats. This clonotype was obtained from a human donor in good health. The V gene is TRBV11-3, the J gene TRBJ2-7, with TRBD1 identical over 7 bases. CDR3 region: CASSPGTAYEQYF. The CDR3 DNA sequence: TGTGCCAGCAGCCCGGGGACAGCCTACGAGCAGTACTTC.